A selection of T cell receptor beta chains follows, all from one sample in a study of control samples from healthy donors and cancer patients. Data came from immunoSEQ multiplex PCR; TCRdb stores just in-frame clones and leaves some out. The sample carries 100,000 to 150,000 clones, around 92% recorded once. Sequencing was carried out using PBMCs. The receptors were gathered from a man older than 75 with head and neck cancer. The CDR3 runs from the conserved cysteine through the conserved F or W. Each record gives: V gene, J gene, D gene, clone size, CDR3 DNA, CDR3 protein. D genes are given only for firm matches. Expanded clones get a size class; other rows say once, few or many, or leave the size out.

TRBV29-1,TRBJ2-7,NA,NA,TGCAGCGTTGTATATGATGGATACGAGCAGTACTTC,CSVVYDGYEQYF
TRBV6-2/TRBV6-3,TRBJ1-2,NA,NA,TGTGCCAGCAGTCCCCGCCTTGAGGGGTTTAACTATGGCTACACCTTC,CASSPRLEGFNYGYTF
TRBV6-2/TRBV6-3,TRBJ2-7,TRBD2,NA,TGTGCCAGCAGTTATAGGACTAGCGGGGCATACGAGCAGTACTTC,CASSYRTSGAYEQYF
TRBV7-2,TRBJ1-1,NA,NA,TGTGCCAGCAGCTTAGTAGGTACGGCGGGCACTGAAGCTTTCTTT,CASSLVGTAGTEAFF
TRBV5-1,TRBJ2-7,NA,NA,TGCGCCAGCAGCTTGGACACCTTGACCTACGAGCAGTACTTC,CASSLDTLTYEQYF
TRBV6-2/TRBV6-3,TRBJ1-1,TRBD1,NA,TGTGCCAGCAGTGTGACAGGGCGGCCTGAAGCTTTCTTT,CASSVTGRPEAFF
TRBV19,TRBJ2-7,TRBD2,NA,TGTGCCAGTAGGTTCGTAGCGGGAGGGACCTACGAGCAGTACTTC,CASRFVAGGTYEQYF
TRBV30,TRBJ2-2,NA,NA,TGTGCCTGGAGTGAGGACGGGAGAGACACCGGGGAGCTGTTTTTT,CAWSEDGRDTGELFF
TRBV2,TRBJ1-2,NA,few,TGTGCCAGCAGTGATCCCTACATCCGACAGACTCGCTTGAGGGATGGCTACACCTTC,CASSDPYIRQTRLRDGYTF
TRBV9,TRBJ1-4,NA,NA,TGTGCCAGCAGCGGTGGACAGACATTTGAAAAACTGTTTTTT,CASSGGQTFEKLFF
TRBV5-1,TRBJ2-5,TRBD2,NA,TGCGCCAGCAGCCAAGGTTTACTAGCGGTCATCCAAGAGACCCAGTACTTC,CASSQGLLAVIQETQYF
TRBV6-5,TRBJ1-2,NA,few,TGTGCCAGCACCCGGGTATTACAGGGCTATGGCTACACCTTC,CASTRVLQGYGYTF
TRBV7-9,TRBJ1-4,NA,NA,TGTGCCAGCACTACCTGGGGGCGTGAAAAACTGTTTTTT,CASTTWGREKLFF
TRBV5-1,TRBJ2-1,NA,NA,TGCGCCAGCAGCCGTGGGGGGCGCAGCTCCTACAATGAGCAGTTCTTC,CASSRGGRSSYNEQFF
TRBV18,TRBJ1-1,NA,NA,TGTGCCAGCTCACCACCGAGTTTGGCGAACACTGAAGCTTTCTTT,CASSPPSLANTEAFF
TRBV27,TRBJ2-7,NA,NA,TGTGCCAGCAGTTTATGGGGCCGGGGACCTTACGAGCAGTACTTC,CASSLWGRGPYEQYF
TRBV7-6,TRBJ1-5,NA,NA,TGTGCCAGCAGCTTAGACGGGTATAGCAATCAGCCCCAGCATTTT,CASSLDGYSNQPQHF
TRBV6-5,TRBJ2-1,NA,NA,TGTGCCAGCTTAGACTGGACAATCGACAATGAGCAGTTCTTC,CASLDWTIDNEQFF
TRBV3-1/TRBV3-2,TRBJ1-5,NA,once,TGTGCCAGCAGCCTAGGACAGCGGCTGGGCAATCAGCCCCAGCATTTT,CASSLGQRLGNQPQHF
TRBV30,TRBJ1-2,TRBD1,NA,TGTGCCTGGAGGTCAGGGGGGAACTATGGCTACACCTTC,CAWRSGGNYGYTF
TRBV5-6,TRBJ1-6,TRBD1,NA,TGTGCCAGCAGGGAGGGGGCAGGGTATAATTCACCCCTCCACTTT,CASREGAGYNSPLHF
TRBV7-9,TRBJ1-2,NA,NA,TGTGCCAGCAGCTTATTTGCAGGGGAGAACTATGGCTACACCTTC,CASSLFAGENYGYTF
TRBV9,TRBJ1-2,NA,NA,TGTGCCAGCAGCGTACAGGGGCTGGACTATGGCTACACCTTC,CASSVQGLDYGYTF
TRBV28,TRBJ1-4,TRBD1,NA,TGTGCCAGCATCTCGGGAGGACAGGGAGAAGAAAAACTGTTTTTT,CASISGGQGEEKLFF
TRBV19,TRBJ2-7,NA,NA,TGTGCCAGTAGTACGGGACAGCGGGCCCTCGAGCAGTACTTC,CASSTGQRALEQYF
TRBV30,TRBJ2-1,TRBD2,NA,TGTGCCTGGAGTATCACTAGCGGGGTATCCTACAATGAGCAGTTCTTC,CAWSITSGVSYNEQFF
TRBV2,TRBJ2-5,NA,NA,TGTGCCAGCAGGGCGACGTTTGTGGAGACCCAGTACTTC,CASRATFVETQYF
TRBV5-1,TRBJ2-1,NA,NA,TGCGCCAGCAGCTTAACAGGTGTTACCTCCTACAATGAGCAGTTCTTC,CASSLTGVTSYNEQFF
TRBV19,TRBJ1-5,NA,NA,TGTGCCGGGGGGGACATACAGGGAGCTGGCAATCAGCCCCAGCATTTT,CAGGDIQGAGNQPQHF
TRBV25-1,TRBJ2-7,TRBD2,NA,TGTGCCAGCAGTGAAACGGGGACTAGCGGACCCTACGAGCAGTACTTC,CASSETGTSGPYEQYF
TRBV5-1,TRBJ2-2,NA,once,TGCGCCAGCAGCCTCGGGACGGCGGACACCGGGGAGCTGTTTTTT,CASSLGTADTGELFF
TRBV2,TRBJ2-2,NA,once,TGTGCCAGCAGTCTCCCGCCGCACCGGGCCGAGAACACCGGGGAGCTGTTTTTT,CASSLPPHRAENTGELFF
TRBV30,TRBJ1-5,TRBD1,NA,TGTGCCTGGGCCGGGACAGGGGATCAGCCCCAGCATTTT,CAWAGTGDQPQHF
TRBV24-1,TRBJ2-3,TRBD2,NA,TGTGCCACCAGTGGAGCGTTAGCGGGAGATACGCAGTATTTT,CATSGALAGDTQYF
TRBV20-1,TRBJ2-3,NA,NA,TGCAGTGCTAGAAGAGGGGAGGAGCAGTATTTT,CSARRGEEQYF
TRBV19,TRBJ2-1,TRBD2,NA,TGTGCCAGTTCAAATGATAGGCGGGGGAATGAGCAGTTCTTC,CASSNDRRGNEQFF
TRBV5-1,TRBJ2-3,TRBD2,NA,TGCGCCAGCAGCTGGGTGACTAGCGGTACAGATACGCAGTATTTT,CASSWVTSGTDTQYF
TRBV4-1,TRBJ1-6,NA,NA,TGCGCCAGCAGCCAAATCGACAGGACCGTTTCACCCCTCCACTTT,CASSQIDRTVSPLHF
TRBV9,TRBJ2-7,NA,few,TGTGCCAGCAGCGCCCGGGACGGATCCTACGAGCAGTACTTC,CASSARDGSYEQYF
TRBV10-1,TRBJ2-2,NA,NA,TGCGCCAGCAGTCAGGGCGGCACCGGGGAGCTGTTTTTT,CASSQGGTGELFF
TRBV4-3,TRBJ1-1,NA,NA,TGCGCCAGCAGCCAAGAGGGAGCGGGGCCCATGAACACTGAAGCTTTCTTT,CASSQEGAGPMNTEAFF